This TCR beta chain was sequenced during a study of T cell changes during pregnancy in multiple sclerosis. Here immunoSEQ multiplex PCR was the method, and the copy in TCRdb shows in-frame clones only, minus some. The table lists approximately 63,000 clones, about nine tenths of them singletons. Germline V gene sequence: CDR1 MNHEY, CDR2 SMNVEV (reference sequence). The CDR3 length is 14 residues. Trimming took 9 bases from V and 4 from J; bases not matched to a gene: 10. The source material was peripheral blood, sampled in the third trimester of pregnancy. The source of this sequence is a female donor in good health, enrolled as a control in a pregnancy study. This rearrangement joins TRBV27 to TRBJ2-7, with TRBD2 matching over 9 bases. The CDR3 nucleotides are TGTGCCAGTTCACCGGGACTAGCAAGATACGAGCAGTACTTC. This encodes CASSPGLARYEQYF.